This T cell receptor beta chain was identified during a study of regulatory T cells in long-lasting Graves disease. This clonotype occurred many times. Stated time point: newly diagnosed GD, antithyroid drugs for less than 3 months. TCR sequences were obtained from RNA taken from PBMCs. Assembly of TCR beta libraries relied on iRepertoire HTBI primers together with Arm-PCR of CDR3 regions. TCRdb recomputed calls from the multiplex PCR reads with MiXCR, one row per CDR3 protein. The top ten hold 20% to 25% of the sample, which has some 350,000 distinct CDR3 sequences, around 15% seen once. In addition, the sample was reused for a study of T cells in Graves' hyperthyroidism and ophthalmopathy.

This sample comprised peripheral blood mononuclear cells (PBMCs), obtained at new diagnosis, from a patient treated with antithyroid drugs. This clonotype was sampled from a woman aged 18-30 years with Graves disease.

DNA for the CDR3: TGTGCCAGCAGCCAAGATATGGCTAGCGGGGGTAGGAGCGAGCAGTACTTC. It encodes CASSQDMASGGRSEQYF. The genes are TRBV3-1 and TRBJ2-7; the match to TRBD2 covers 10 bases. Trimming at V came to 0 bases and at J to 6 bases, leaving 11 bases not matched to a gene. Germline loops: CDR1 LGHDT, CDR2 YNNKEL (reference sequence). The CDR3 is 17 residues long.